These 23 T cell receptor beta chains came from one sample sequenced in a study of lymphopenia after photon versus proton radiotherapy (dated by TCRdb to the late 2010s). The method was the immunoSEQ multiplex PCR assay. The immuneACCESS repertoire file appears here via TCRdb, limited to in-frame rearrangements. These files lack a portion of the clones; in checked studies, under half of the deficit traces to unresolved V genes, and the cause of the others is not known. Present in this sample are about 50,000 clones, under 95% of which were seen just once. The leading ten clones occupy approximately 19% of the sample. The sequencing here drew on peripheral blood, taken from a patient treated with photon-based radiotherapy. These receptors were taken from a woman in her thirties or forties with cholangiocarcinoma.

This clone appeared a single time. V and J are TRBV4-3 and TRBJ2-7, with 12 positions matching TRBD2. The V segment lost 4 bases and the J segment 5 bases; nucleotides outside the gene matches: 15. The length of the CDR3 is 18 residues. CDR1 LGHNA and CDR2 YSLEER come from the germline V gene. The CDR3 DNA reads as TGCGCCAGCAGCCGGGGGGCACTAGCGGGAGGAGGAGCTAACGAGCAGTACTTC. Its protein is CASSRGALAGGGANEQYF.

This clone occurred once. J is TRBJ2-1 and V is TRBV9; tentative D call: TRBD2 (6 bases). Germline CDR1 reads SGDLS; CDR2 reads YYNGEE. V was pared by 2 bases and J by 2 bases, with 11 bases between. This CDR3 has 15 amino acids. The CDR3 nucleotides read TGTGCCAGCAGCGTTGACGGGGGTCCCTACAATGAGCAGTTCTTC. This translates into CASSVDGGPYNEQFF.

The chain has TRBV5-4 and TRBJ1-1, with a weak D call TRBD1 (6 bases). This CDR3 is built from 16 residues. Germline V CDR1 and CDR2: SGHNT, YYREEE (reference sequence). Trimming left V 4 bases short and J 0 bases short, with 16 bases between. CDR3 sequence: CASSEPRGAMNTEAFF. In DNA, the CDR3 is TGTGCCAGCAGCGAACCGCGGGGGGCCATGAACACTGAAGCTTTCTTT. Looking up the rest from reference TRBV5-4 and TRBJ1-1 gives the full variable domain: ETGVTQSPTHLIKTRGQQVTLRCSSQSGHNTVSWYQQALGQGPQFIFQYYREEENGRGNFPPRFSGLQFPNYSSELNVNALELDDSALYLCASSEPRGAMNTEAFFGQGTRLTVV.

The chain is built from TRBV18 and TRBJ1-1, with unresolved D. The CDR3 is 13 amino acids. Germline V gene sequence: CDR1 KGHSH, CDR2 LQKENI. Between the trimmed V and J ends, which lost 0 bases and 10 bases, there was a span of 12 bases. The CDR3 DNA follows: TGTGCCAGCTCACCACCCGGCTCCCTTGGAGCTTTCTTT. It codes for CASSPPGSLGAFF.

In nucleotides, the CDR3 is TGTGCCAGCCGTCGGGACACTGGATACGAGCAGTACTTC. As protein: CASRRDTGYEQYF. The chain uses TRBV6-5 and TRBJ2-7; D is perhaps TRBD1 (6 bases). This CDR3 contains 13 residues. Trimming left V 8 bases short and J 4 bases short, with 15 bases between. Looked up from germline, CDR1 is MNHEY and CDR2 is SVGAGI.

V gene TRBV7-2 combines with J gene TRBJ1-3; possibly TRBD1 for D (5 bases). This CDR3 contains 15 residues. Germline CDR1 reads SGHTA; CDR2 reads FQGNSA. The V end lost 4 bases, the J end lost 0 bases, and 10 bases lay between the germline ends. The CDR3 sequence: CASSWDGSSGNTIYF. The CDR3 DNA is TGTGCCAGCAGCTGGGACGGAAGCTCTGGAAACACCATATATTTT.

J is TRBJ2-7 and V is TRBV7-9; D is perhaps TRBD1 or TRBD2 (5 bases each). The CDR3 totals 16 residues. Germline V CDR1 and CDR2: SEHNR, FQNEAQ (reference sequence). V was shortened by 5 bases and J by 5 bases, with 22 bases between the two germline ends. The CDR3 DNA reads TGTGCCAGCAGCCCCGTTGGGACCGCCTCACGGGACGAGCAGTACTTC. It specifies CASSPVGTASRDEQYF.

The chain combines TRBV4-1 with TRBJ1-2; D remains unclear. Germline V gene data show CDR1 as MGHRA and CDR2 as YSYEKL. Trimming stripped 2 bases from V and 4 bases from J, with 14 bases between. CDR3 length: 15 residues. The CDR3 DNA reads TGCGCCAGCAGCCAAATAACAGCTATTTTCTATGGCTACACCTTC. It specifies CASSQITAIFYGYTF.

This chain uses TRBV7-2 with TRBJ1-6, with D tentatively TRBD1 (5 bases). Trimming cost V 3 bases and J 0 bases, with 12 bases left between them. The CDR3 is 17 amino acids. The germline gives CDR1 SGHTA, CDR2 FQGNSA. CDR3 loop: CASSLRGLSSYNSPLHF. The CDR3 DNA follows: TGTGCCAGCAGCTTGAGGGGCCTTAGCTCCTATAATTCACCCCTCCACTTT.

The V gene is TRBV7-2, the J gene TRBJ1-2; no reliable D call. This CDR3 is built from 17 residues. Germline CDR1 and CDR2: SGHTA and FQGNSA. V shed 5 bases and J shed 4 bases, with 23 bases lying between them. The CDR3 region has the DNA TGTGCCAGCAGCCTCTCCCCTACAGCCTACGATACCTATGGCTACACCTTC. This encodes CASSLSPTAYDTYGYTF.

This sequence joins TRBV30 and TRBJ1-1, with 9 bases fitting TRBD1. CDR3 length: 14 residues. CDR1 is GTSNPN and CDR2 is SVGIG in the germline V gene (reference sequence). Trimming removed 8 bases from V and 0 bases from J; junction bases left unmatched: 7. CDR3 region: CARGTGSMNTEAFF. The CDR3 DNA is TGTGCCCGTGGGACAGGGTCTATGAACACTGAAGCTTTCTTT.

The table lists this clone with a count of one. The chain links TRBV30 to TRBJ1-4, with TRBD1 as a possible D gene (6 bases). From germline, CDR1 is GTSNPN and CDR2 SVGIG (reference sequence). V was cut by 2 bases and J by 6 bases, with 16 bases left in between. This CDR3 spans 15 amino acids. The CDR3 spells CAWSMGGRRDEKLFF. CDR3 bases: TGTGCCTGGAGTATGGGGGGGCGCAGGGATGAAAAACTGTTTTTT.

V usage is TRBV2 and J usage is TRBJ2-7; the match to TRBD1 covers 8 bases. The CDR3 loop spans 12 amino acids. The germline V gene encodes CDR1 SNHLY and CDR2 FYNNEI. V shed 5 bases, J shed 6 bases, and the junction held 3 bases outside the gene matches. The CDR3 DNA reads TGTGCCAGCAGTCCTACAGGGGGCGAGCAGTACTTC. It codes for CASSPTGGEQYF.

The chain is built from TRBV30 and TRBJ1-5; TRBD1 agrees at 7 bases. Germline loops: CDR1 GTSNPN, CDR2 SVGIG (reference sequence). The J segment lost 7 bases and the V segment lost 3 bases, leaving 9 bases of the junction unmatched. There are 14 residues in the CDR3. Here the CDR3 reads CAWRSRGLGQPQHF. CDR3 nucleotide sequence: TGTGCCTGGAGGTCGAGGGGGCTTGGGCAGCCCCAGCATTTT.

The chain couples TRBV5-4 to TRBJ2-2; TRBD1 is a possible D gene (5 bases). Germline CDR1 is SGHNT and CDR2 is YYREEE (reference sequence). Trimming shortened V by 2 bases and J by 5 bases, and 7 bases separated the two germline ends. This CDR3 has 13 amino acids. In nucleotides, the CDR3 is TGTGCCAGCAGCTTTCAGGGTACCGGGGAGCTGTTTTTT. Its protein product is CASSFQGTGELFF.

The genes are TRBV18 and TRBJ1-4; D unclear. Trimming removed 2 bases from V and 0 bases from J, with 10 bases in between. CDR3 length: 16 residues. Germline CDR1 is KGHSH and CDR2 is LQKENI. Here the CDR3 DNA reads TGTGCCAGCTCACCAGAGGCAGGCTCAACTAATGAAAAACTGTTTTTT. Its translation: CASSPEAGSTNEKLFF.

This clone showed up just once. In nucleotides, the CDR3 is TGTGCCAGCAGCTTTACGGGGGAAGCCAAAAACATTCAGTACTTC. It specifies CASSFTGEAKNIQYF. The rearrangement links TRBV5-6 to TRBJ2-4, with a possible D match to TRBD2 (6 bases). The CDR3 extends over 15 amino acids. V was shortened by 2 bases and J by 0 bases, with 9 bases between the two germline ends. Germline CDR1 is SGHDT and CDR2 is YYEEEE.

V is TRBV15 and J is TRBJ1-2; perhaps TRBD1 as D (5 bases). Per the germline V gene, CDR1 is LNHNV and CDR2 is YYDKDF (reference sequence). The CDR3 totals 15 residues. V gave up 2 bases and J gave up 4 bases, with 14 bases separating them. CDR3 nucleotides: TGTGCCACCAGCAGACCCCTGGGGGGGACCTATGGCTACACCTTC. Amino acid sequence: CATSRPLGGTYGYTF.

This rearrangement joins TRBV11-2 to TRBJ2-7; TRBD2 matches at 11 bases. V lost 6 bases, J lost 2 bases, and 6 bases stayed unmatched. The CDR3 runs 15 residues. Per germline, CDR1 SGHAT and CDR2 FQNNGV. The CDR3 region has the DNA TGTGCCAGCAGACCGACTAGCGGGACCCCCTACGAGCAGTACTTC. It translates to CASRPTSGTPYEQYF.

V and J are TRBV9 and TRBJ1-2; possible D gene TRBD1, 5 bases. Germline lookup yields CDR1 SGDLS and CDR2 YYNGEE. The V end lost 2 bases, the J end lost 4 bases, and 9 bases lay between the germline ends. The CDR3 runs 13 residues. In DNA form, the CDR3 reads TGTGCCAGCAGCGTGGTGGGGGGCTATGGCTACACCTTC. Translation: CASSVVGGYGYTF.

This chain joins TRBV7-2 and TRBJ1-1; D not resolved. Between the trimmed V and J ends, which lost 1 base and 1 base, there was a span of 10 bases. The germline V gene encodes CDR1 SGHTA and CDR2 FQGNSA. This CDR3 comprises 15 residues. The CDR3 DNA follows: TGTGCCAGCAGCTTAGGCCCAGGCGCGAACACTGAAGCTTTCTTT. This codes for CASSLGPGANTEAFF.

The chain employs TRBV15 and TRBJ1-3; D is unclear. The V gene lost 2 bases and the J gene lost 4 bases, with 6 bases spanning the gap. From germline, CDR1 is LNHNV and CDR2 YYDKDF (reference sequence). The CDR3 consists of 13 residues. The chain's CDR3 is CATSRLSGNTIYF. In DNA, the CDR3 is TGTGCCACCAGCAGACTCTCAGGAAACACCATATATTTT.

The chain is built from TRBV29-1 and TRBJ1-1, with D unclear. The V end lost 8 bases, the J end lost 1 base, and 8 bases lay between the germline ends. The CDR3 loop spans 11 amino acids. From germline, CDR1 is SQVTM and CDR2 ANQGSEA. The DNA of the CDR3 is TGCAGCTGCTCAGAGAACACTGAAGCTTTCTTT. Protein: CSCSENTEAFF.